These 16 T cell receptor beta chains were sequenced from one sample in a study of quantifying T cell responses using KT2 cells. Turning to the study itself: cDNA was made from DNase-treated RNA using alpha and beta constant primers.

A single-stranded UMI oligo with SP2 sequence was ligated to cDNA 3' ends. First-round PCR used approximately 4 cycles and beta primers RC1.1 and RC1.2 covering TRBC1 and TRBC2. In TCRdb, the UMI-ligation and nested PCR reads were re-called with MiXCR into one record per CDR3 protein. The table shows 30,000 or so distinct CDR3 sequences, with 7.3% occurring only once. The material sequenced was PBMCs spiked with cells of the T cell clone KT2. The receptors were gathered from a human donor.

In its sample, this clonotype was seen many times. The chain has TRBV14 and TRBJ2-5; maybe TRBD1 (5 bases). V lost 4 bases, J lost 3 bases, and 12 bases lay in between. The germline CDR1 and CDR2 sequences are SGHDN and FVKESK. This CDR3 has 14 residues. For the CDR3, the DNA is TGTGCCAGCAGCCTACGACAGATAAAAGAGACCCAGTACTTC. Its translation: CASSLRQIKETQYF.

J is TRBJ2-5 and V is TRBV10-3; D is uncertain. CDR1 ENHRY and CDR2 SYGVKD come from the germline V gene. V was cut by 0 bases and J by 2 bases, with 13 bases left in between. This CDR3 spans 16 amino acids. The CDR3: CAISESTFDLQETQYF. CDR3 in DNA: TGTGCCATCAGTGAGTCGACCTTTGACTTACAAGAGACCCAGTACTTC.

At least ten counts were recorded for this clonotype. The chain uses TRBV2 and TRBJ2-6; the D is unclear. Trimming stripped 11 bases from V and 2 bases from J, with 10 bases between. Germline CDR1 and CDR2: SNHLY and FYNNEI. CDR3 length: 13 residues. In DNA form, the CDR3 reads TGTGCCGGGCTGGGCCCTGGGGCCAACGTCCTGACTTTC. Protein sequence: CAGLGPGANVLTF. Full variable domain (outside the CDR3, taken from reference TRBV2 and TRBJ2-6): EPEVTQTPSHQVTQMGQEVILRCVPISNHLYFYWYRQILGQKVEFLVSFYNNEISEKSEIFDDQFSVERPDGSNFTLKIRSTKLEDSAMYFCAGLGPGANVLTFGAGSRLTVL.

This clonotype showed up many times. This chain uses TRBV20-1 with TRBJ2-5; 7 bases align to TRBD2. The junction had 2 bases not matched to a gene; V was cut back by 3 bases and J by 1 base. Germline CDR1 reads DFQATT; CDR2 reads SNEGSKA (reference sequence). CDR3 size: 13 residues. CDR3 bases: TGCAGTGCTAGTATAGCGGGCCAAGAGACCCAGTACTTC. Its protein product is CSASIAGQETQYF.

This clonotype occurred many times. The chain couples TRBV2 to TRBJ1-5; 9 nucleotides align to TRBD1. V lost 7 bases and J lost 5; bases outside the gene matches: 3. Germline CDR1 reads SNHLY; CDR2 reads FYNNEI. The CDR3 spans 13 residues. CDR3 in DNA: TGTGCCAGCAAAGGACAGGGGCATCAGCCCCAGCATTTT. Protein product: CASKGQGHQPQHF.

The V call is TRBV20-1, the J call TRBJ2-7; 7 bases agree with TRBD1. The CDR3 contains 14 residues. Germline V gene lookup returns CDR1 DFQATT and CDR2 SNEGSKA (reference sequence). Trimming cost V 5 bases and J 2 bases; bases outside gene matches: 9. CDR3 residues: CSAQGQGVTYEQYF. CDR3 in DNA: TGCAGTGCTCAGGGTCAGGGGGTGACCTACGAGCAGTACTTC.

The CDR3 bases are TGCAGTGCCAACAGGGGGCTGACCTACGAGCAGTACTTC. Translated, it gives CSANRGLTYEQYF. This rearrangement joins TRBV20-1 to TRBJ2-7, with 9 nucleotides matching TRBD1. CDR1 and CDR2 from the germline V gene are DFQATT and SNEGSKA (reference sequence). The CDR3 has 13 amino acids. Trimming removed 6 bases from V and 2 bases from J; junction bases left unmatched: 5.

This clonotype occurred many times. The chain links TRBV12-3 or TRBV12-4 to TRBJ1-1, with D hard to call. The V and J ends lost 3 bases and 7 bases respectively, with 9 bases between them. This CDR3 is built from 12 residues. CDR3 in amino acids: CASSLILVEAFF. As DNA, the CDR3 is TGTGCCAGCAGTTTGATTCTCGTTGAAGCTTTCTTT.

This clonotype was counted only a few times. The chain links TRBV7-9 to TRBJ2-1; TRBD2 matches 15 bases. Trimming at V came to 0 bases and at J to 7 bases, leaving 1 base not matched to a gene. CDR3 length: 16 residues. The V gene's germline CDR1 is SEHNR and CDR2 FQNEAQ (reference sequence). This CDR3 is CASSLAGLAGGNEQFF. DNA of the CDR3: TGTGCCAGCAGCTTAGCCGGACTAGCGGGAGGGAATGAGCAGTTCTTC. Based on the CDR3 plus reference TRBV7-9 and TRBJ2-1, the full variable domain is DTGVSQNPRHKITKRGQNVTFRCDPISEHNRLYWYRQTLGQGPEFLTYFQNEAQLEKSRLLSDRFSAERPKGSFSTLEIQRTEQGDSAMYLCASSLAGLAGGNEQFFGPGTRLTVL.

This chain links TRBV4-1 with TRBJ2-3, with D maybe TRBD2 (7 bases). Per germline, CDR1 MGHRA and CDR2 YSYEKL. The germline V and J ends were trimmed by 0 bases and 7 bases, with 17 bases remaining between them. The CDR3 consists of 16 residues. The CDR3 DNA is TGCGCCAGCAGCCAAGAGCCAAGGGGGGGCGTGAATACGCAGTATTTT. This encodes CASSQEPRGGVNTQYF.

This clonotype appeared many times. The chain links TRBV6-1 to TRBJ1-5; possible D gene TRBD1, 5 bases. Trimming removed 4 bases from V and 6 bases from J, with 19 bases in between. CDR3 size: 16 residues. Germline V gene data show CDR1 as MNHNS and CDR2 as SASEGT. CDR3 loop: CASSAHQGSPGQPQHF. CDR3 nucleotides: TGTGCCAGCAGTGCCCACCAGGGTTCCCCGGGTCAGCCCCAGCATTTT.

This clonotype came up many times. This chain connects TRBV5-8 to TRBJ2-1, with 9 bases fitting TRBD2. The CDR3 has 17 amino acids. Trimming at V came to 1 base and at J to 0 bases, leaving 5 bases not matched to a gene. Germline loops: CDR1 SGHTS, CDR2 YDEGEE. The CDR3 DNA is TGTGCCAGCAGCTTGTTGTTAGCGGGAGACTCCTACAATGAGCAGTTCTTC. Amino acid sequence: CASSLLLAGDSYNEQFF.

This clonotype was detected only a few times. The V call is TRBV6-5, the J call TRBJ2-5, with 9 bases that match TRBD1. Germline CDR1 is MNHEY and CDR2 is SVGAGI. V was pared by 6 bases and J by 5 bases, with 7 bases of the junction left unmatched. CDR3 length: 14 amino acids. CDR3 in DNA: TGTGCCAGCAGGTCTACAGGGGGCGGTGAGACCCAGTACTTC. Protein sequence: CASRSTGGGETQYF.

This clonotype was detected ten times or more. The CDR3 region has the DNA TGTGCCAGTAGTACCGGGACTGAATCAGATACGCAGTATTTT. It translates to CASSTGTESDTQYF. The chain has TRBV19 and TRBJ2-3; a possible D gene is TRBD2 (6 bases). Germline V gene sequence: CDR1 LNHDA, CDR2 SQIVND (reference sequence). V was trimmed by 4 bases and J by 4 bases, leaving 12 bases between them. There are 14 residues in the CDR3. The full variable domain, rest sourced from reference TRBV19 and TRBJ2-3, is DGGITQSPKYLFRKEGQNVTLSCEQNLNHDAMYWYRQDPGQGLRLIYYSQIVNDFQKGDIAEGYSVSREKKESFPLTVTSAQKNPTAFYLCASSTGTESDTQYFGPGTRLTVL.

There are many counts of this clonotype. The CDR3 protein is CASSLGGNSYNEQFF. The CDR3 DNA reads as TGTGCCAGCAGCTTGGGCGGAAACTCCTACAATGAGCAGTTCTTC. The chain couples TRBV5-5 to TRBJ2-1, with D hard to call. The CDR3 is made up of 15 amino acids. Trimming stripped 0 bases from V and 0 bases from J, with 7 bases between. The V gene's germline CDR1 is SGHKS and CDR2 YYEKEE (reference sequence).

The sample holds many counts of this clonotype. The CDR3: CASSLMPEAFF. The CDR3 coding sequence is TGTGCCAGCAGCTTGATGCCTGAAGCTTTCTTT. The rearrangement links TRBV7-9 to TRBJ1-1; D not certain. The CDR3 is made up of 11 amino acids. Germline CDR1 and CDR2: SEHNR and FQNEAQ (reference sequence). The germline V and J ends were trimmed by 3 bases and 6 bases, with 5 bases remaining between them.